This T cell receptor (beta chain) stems from a study of T cell repertoires in cytomegalovirus infection (dated by TCRdb to between 2017 and 2020). Concerning the study at large: Because public TCR beta signatures pointed to carriage of CMV infection together with the matching HLA type, the HLA type of each donor mattered for the analysis. Broader findings and caveats from the paper: In both this cohort and an independent roughly 360-donor cohort, the cumulative frequency of public TCR beta family members distinguished carriers of CMV infection plus the relevant HLA type. The ex vivo response was dominated by HLA-C-restricted CMV-specific TCR beta clonotypes, which also provided the single most frequent clonotype in two of eight donors.

This clonotype was detected only once. Which antigen it targets is not known. This could be a read error, since a much larger clone is one nucleotide away. Sequencer: Illumina HiSeq 1500. TCRdb applied fastp at Q25 and MiXCR to the public reads, then kept only in-frame beta chains. Each entry merges the rows of one CDR3 protein and shows their most common DNA and genes. The sample includes more than 350,000 distinct CDR3 sequences, with approximately 30% observed a single time. Jointly, the top ten make up roughly an eighth of the sample. V gives up 6 bases and J gives up 1 base, and the segment between their germline ends measures 14 bases. Inclusive of the bounding cysteine and phenylalanine, the CDR3 is 15 residues long. Just the 45-base CDR3 DNA is kept, in frame starting at base 1.

Input material: PBMCs. The source is a human donor in good health (CMV status not recorded). Some clones in this sample may be carry-over from other donors' samples. Here the chain combines TRBV12-3 or TRBV12-4 and TRBJ2-3; TRBD1 could be the D gene, as 5 bases match. The bases are TGTGCCAGCAGCCTGACAGATCAGGGCACAGATACGCAGTATTTT. It encodes CASSLTDQGTDTQYF.